The 30 T cell receptor beta chains in this list originate from one sample, sequenced in a study of blood T cell repertoires in COVID-19 (dated by TCRdb to the early 2020s). Library prep was done by the immunoSEQ multiplex PCR assay. Not all clones reach the TCRdb copy of this immuneACCESS table, which keeps in-frame sequences only. Checked studies attribute under half of the gap to unresolved V genes and leave the rest unexplained. This sample holds 90,000 to 120,000 clones; over 65% were observed only once. About 27% of the sample goes to the ten largest clones. What was sequenced was peripheral blood. Receptors were obtained from a man aged 55 to 70 with acute or convalescent COVID-19.

This clone was found a few times. The rearrangement uses TRBV18 and TRBJ2-2, with no clear D. Trimming left V 6 bases short and J 0 bases short, with 14 bases between. This CDR3 contains 16 residues. Germline CDR1 KGHSH, CDR2 LQKENI. CDR3 loop: CASSPYSFPNTGELFF. The CDR3 DNA reads as TGTGCCAGCTCGCCTTACAGTTTCCCGAACACCGGGGAGCTGTTTTTT.

The gene calls are TRBV10-3 and TRBJ2-3; the D gene is possibly TRBD2 (6 bases). CDR1 ENHRY and CDR2 SYGVKD come from the germline V gene. The V end was cut by 7 bases, the J end by 1 base, with 18 bases between. CDR3 length: 16 amino acids. The CDR3 nucleotides read TGTGCCATCAATACGGCGGGACCTCGGGGCACAGATACGCAGTATTTT. Translation: CAINTAGPRGTDTQYF.

The chain carries TRBV9 and TRBJ2-4; 7 bases map to TRBD1. V shed 0 bases, J shed 5 bases, and the junction held 14 bases outside the gene matches. Germline V gene lookup returns CDR1 SGDLS and CDR2 YYNGEE. The CDR3 totals 18 residues. The CDR3 sequence: CASSVGEGDSRTQNIQYF. In DNA, the CDR3 is TGTGCCAGCAGCGTAGGAGAGGGGGACAGTCGCACCCAAAACATTCAGTACTTC.

The chain joins TRBV11-3 to TRBJ2-2; tentatively, D is TRBD1 (5 bases). The V and J ends lost 5 bases and 7 bases respectively, with 11 bases between them. CDR3 length: 13 amino acids. The germline CDR1 and CDR2 sequences are SGHNT and YENEEA. As DNA, the CDR3 is TGTGCCAGCAGCCACGACCAGGGCGGGGAGCTGTTTTTT. Protein sequence: CASSHDQGGELFF.

The V call is TRBV27, the J call TRBJ2-7; perhaps TRBD1 as D (6 bases). The CDR3 sequence is 13 residues long. Germline assignment: CDR1 MNHEY and CDR2 SMNVEV (reference sequence). V was cut by 6 bases and J by 6 bases, with 15 bases left in between. Written as DNA, the CDR3 is TGTGCCAGCAGGATGGGACAAGTTGGCGAGCAGTACTTC. This gives the protein CASRMGQVGEQYF.

V is TRBV20-1 and J is TRBJ1-1, with D hard to call. Germline CDR1 DFQATT, CDR2 SNEGSKA (reference sequence). Trimming took off 3 bases at V and 4 bases at J, with 15 bases between the two ends. The length of the CDR3 is 14 residues. CDR3 loop: CSASPPEGATEAFF. The CDR3 DNA is TGCAGTGCTAGTCCCCCCGAGGGAGCCACTGAAGCTTTCTTT.

The chain links TRBV28 to TRBJ1-1; TRBD1 aligns across 7 bases. The V and J ends lost 10 bases and 2 bases, in that order; junction bases with no gene match: 4. This CDR3 comprises 12 residues. The germline gives CDR1 MDHEN, CDR2 SYDVKM. Written as DNA, the CDR3 is TGTGCCACCGACAGGGCTAACACTGAAGCTTTCTTT. Translation gives CATDRANTEAFF.

This clone is a singleton in its sample. V and J are TRBV2 and TRBJ2-5; D ambiguous. The CDR3 runs 14 residues. Germline CDR1 is SNHLY and CDR2 is FYNNEI. V was pared by 0 bases and J by 2 bases, with 7 bases between. In DNA form, the CDR3 reads TGTGCCAGCAGTGAAGCGCTACAGCAAGAGACCCAGTACTTC. As protein: CASSEALQQETQYF. The whole variable domain, remainder taken from reference TRBV2 and TRBJ2-5, is EPEVTQTPSHQVTQMGQEVILRCVPISNHLYFYWYRQILGQKVEFLVSFYNNEISEKSEIFDDQFSVERPDGSNFTLKIRSTKLEDSAMYFCASSEALQQETQYFGPGTRLLVL.

This CDR3 reads CASNPPRGEGYTF. In DNA form, the CDR3 reads TGTGCCAGCAACCCCCCCAGGGGTGAGGGCTACACCTTC. J is TRBJ1-2 and V is TRBV6-5; perhaps TRBD1 as D (6 bases). Germline values: CDR1 MNHEY, CDR2 SVGAGI. The CDR3 covers 13 residues. V dropped 7 bases and J dropped 8 bases, with 17 bases sitting between them.

The chain employs TRBV5-1 and TRBJ2-5, with 7 nucleotides matching TRBD2. Germline CDR1 SGHRS, CDR2 YFSETQ. CDR3 length: 14 amino acids. With V trimmed by 1 base and J by 3 bases, 3 bases remained unmatched. CDR3 DNA: TGCGCCAGCAGCTTGAGGGCGGGGGAAGAGACCCAGTACTTC. Its protein is CASSLRAGEETQYF.

V gene TRBV6-1 combines with J gene TRBJ1-5; perhaps TRBD1 as D (6 bases). Trimming took 1 base from V and 5 from J, leaving 15 bases between them. CDR3 length: 16 amino acids. In germline, CDR1 is MNHNS, CDR2 SASEGT. CDR3 amino acids: CASSEEVGADYQPQHF. CDR3 bases: TGTGCCAGCAGTGAAGAAGTGGGGGCGGATTATCAGCCCCAGCATTTT.

This sequence joins TRBV7-9 and TRBJ1-1, with no clear D. The CDR3 is made up of 14 amino acids. Trimming took off 1 base at V and 3 bases at J, with 9 bases between the two ends. Germline CDR1 reads SEHNR; CDR2 reads FQNEAQ (reference sequence). The DNA for the CDR3 is TGTGCCAGCAGCTTAGGAAACAGAGACACTGAAGCTTTCTTT. The encoded protein is CASSLGNRDTEAFF.

V gene TRBV15 combines with J gene TRBJ1-5; D possibly corresponds to TRBD1 (5 bases). Trimming shortened V by 4 bases and J by 5 bases, and 12 bases separated the two germline ends. In germline, CDR1 is LNHNV, CDR2 YYDKDF (reference sequence). CDR3 size: 14 residues. The CDR3 DNA follows: TGTGCCACCAGCAAAGGGGTTGGGGATCAGCCCCAGCATTTT. Protein: CATSKGVGDQPQHF.

V is TRBV7-9 and J is TRBJ2-2; 10 bases map to TRBD2. The CDR3 sequence is 17 residues long. V gave up 5 bases and J gave up 6 bases; unmatched junction bases: 12. Germline CDR1 is SEHNR and CDR2 is FQNEAQ (reference sequence). The CDR3 DNA is TGTGCCAGCAGCACCCGCATGGTAGCGGGAGGATCCGGGGAGCTGTTTTTT. Amino acids: CASSTRMVAGGSGELFF.

The gene calls are TRBV6-1 and TRBJ1-1; maybe TRBD1 (5 bases). V was cut by 2 bases and J by 3 bases, with 10 bases left in between. Germline loops: CDR1 MNHNS, CDR2 SASEGT. This CDR3 region has 14 residues. The CDR3 is CASSELGGYTEAFF. CDR3 bases: TGTGCCAGCAGTGAACTGGGGGGATACACTGAAGCTTTCTTT.

In regard to this clone: The sample holds other DNA sequences that translate to the same CDR3. The rearrangement joins TRBV5-4 to TRBJ1-1; D not certain. Trimming cost V 4 bases and J 1 base, with 11 bases left between them. This CDR3 contains 14 residues. Germline V lookup: CDR1 SGHNT, CDR2 YYREEE (reference sequence). Here the CDR3 reads CASSPRRENTEAFF. DNA of the CDR3: TGTGCCAGCAGCCCCCGACGGGAGAACACTGAAGCTTTCTTT.

The gene calls are TRBV19 and TRBJ1-6; possible D gene TRBD1, 5 bases. Germline CDR1 and CDR2: LNHDA and SQIVND (reference sequence). The V end was cut by 7 bases, the J end by 10 bases, with 26 bases between. The CDR3 spans 17 residues. CDR3 coding DNA: TGTGCCAGTACCCCTCCCGTGGCGGGGGTTGCCGCATCACCCCTCCACTTT. It translates to CASTPPVAGVAASPLHF.

The CDR3 is CASSRGRGYYGYTF. The DNA of the CDR3 is TGCGCCAGCAGCCGCGGCCGCGGGTACTATGGCTACACCTTC. This chain connects TRBV5-1 to TRBJ1-2, with D hard to call. Trimming cost V 4 bases and J 3 bases, with 13 bases left between them. The CDR3 covers 14 residues. The germline CDR1 and CDR2 sequences are SGHRS and YFSETQ.

The table lists this clone with a few counts. The rearrangement uses TRBV12-5 and TRBJ2-3, with TRBD1 identical over 10 bases. The V gene's germline CDR1 is LGHNT and CDR2 FRNRAP. Trimming at V came to 6 bases and at J to 1 base, leaving 4 bases not matched to a gene. This CDR3 is 15 amino acids long. Here the CDR3 DNA reads TGTGCTAGTGGACTCGGGACAGGGGGCACAGATACGCAGTATTTT. The encoded protein is CASGLGTGGTDTQYF.

This clone was found once. The rearrangement joins TRBV19 to TRBJ2-3; 12 nucleotides align to TRBD1. The CDR3 extends over 14 amino acids. V dropped 4 bases and J dropped 5; count of bases not matched to a gene: 1. Germline assignment: CDR1 LNHDA and CDR2 SQIVND (reference sequence). CDR3 region: CASSRDRGRDTQYF. As DNA, the CDR3 is TGTGCCAGTAGTAGGGACAGGGGGCGAGATACGCAGTATTTT. Using reference TRBV19 and TRBJ2-3 for the parts outside the CDR3, the full variable domain is DGGITQSPKYLFRKEGQNVTLSCEQNLNHDAMYWYRQDPGQGLRLIYYSQIVNDFQKGDIAEGYSVSREKKESFPLTVTSAQKNPTAFYLCASSRDRGRDTQYFGPGTRLTVL.

The chain combines TRBV19 with TRBJ2-7; the D is unclear. This CDR3 is built from 14 residues. Germline CDR1 and CDR2: LNHDA and SQIVND (reference sequence). Trimming stripped 5 bases from V and 2 bases from J, with 13 bases between. The CDR3 nucleotides are TGTGCCAGTAGTCGTGAACACCAGGCCTACGAGCAGTACTTC. Its translation: CASSREHQAYEQYF.

CDR3 in DNA: TGTGCCAGCAGCCCAGCGGGAACGGAGCTGTTTTTT. Residues: CASSPAGTELFF. The rearrangement joins TRBV3-1 (or the pseudogene TRBV3-2) to TRBJ2-2; 7 bases fit TRBD2. The CDR3 runs to 12 residues. Germline loops: CDR1 LGHDT, CDR2 YNNKEL (reference sequence). Unmatched junction bases numbered 3, after V lost 4 bases and J lost 10 bases.

The chain recombines TRBV5-1 with TRBJ2-7, with 13 bases that match TRBD2. V gave up 4 bases and J gave up 1 base; unmatched junction bases: 14. The CDR3 extends over 19 amino acids. In germline, CDR1 is SGHRS, CDR2 YFSETQ. CDR3 amino acids: CASSAQSGTSGVESYEQYF. CDR3 DNA: TGCGCCAGCAGCGCCCAATCCGGGACTAGCGGGGTAGAATCCTACGAGCAGTACTTC. Full variable domain (rest looked up from reference TRBV5-1 and TRBJ2-7): KAGVTQTPRYLIKTRGQQVTLSCSPISGHRSVSWYQQTPGQGLQFLFEYFSETQRNKGNFPGRFSGRQFSNSRSEMNVSTLELGDSALYLCASSAQSGTSGVESYEQYFGPGTRLTVT.

The chain combines TRBV19 with TRBJ1-2; TRBD1 might be the D (6 bases). This CDR3 comprises 15 residues. From germline, CDR1 is LNHDA and CDR2 SQIVND (reference sequence). Trimming removed 4 bases at V and 0 bases at J, with 12 bases between. CDR3 bases: TGTGCCAGTAGTAAGTCAGGGGTGACTAACTATGGCTACACCTTC. Translating it yields CASSKSGVTNYGYTF.

The rearrangement uses TRBV5-1 and TRBJ2-2, with TRBD2 matching 12 bases. Germline assignment: CDR1 SGHRS and CDR2 YFSETQ. The V segment lost 0 bases and the J segment 7 bases; nucleotides outside the gene matches: 7. The CDR3 runs 17 residues. The CDR3 DNA is TGCGCCAGCAGCTTGGGCCTAGCGGGAGGGCCTAACGGGGAGCTGTTTTTT. This encodes CASSLGLAGGPNGELFF.

The chain joins TRBV27 to TRBJ2-1; 9 bases match TRBD1. In germline, CDR1 is MNHEY, CDR2 SMNVEV (reference sequence). V trimming: 2 bases; J trimming: 8 bases; junction bases outside the gene matches: 19. The CDR3 loop spans 19 amino acids. CDR3 sequence reads: CASSLHRVKGTGGGYEQFF. CDR3 in DNA: TGTGCCAGCAGTTTACATCGAGTGAAAGGTACAGGGGGCGGCTATGAGCAGTTCTTC.

The V gene is TRBV6-5, the J gene TRBJ2-7, with a weak D call TRBD2 (5 bases). This CDR3 comprises 13 residues. Germline CDR1 and CDR2: MNHEY and SVGAGI. Trimming removed 7 bases from V and 4 bases from J, with 14 bases in between. CDR3 nucleotide sequence: TGTGCCAGCACCATTGGAGGAGGTTACGAGCAGTACTTC. Encoded protein: CASTIGGGYEQYF.

This clone was counted once. The rearrangement uses TRBV25-1 and TRBJ1-4; 8 nucleotides align to TRBD1. CDR3 size: 14 residues. Germline V gene sequence: CDR1 MGHDK, CDR2 SYGVNS. The V segment lost 3 bases and the J segment 6 bases; nucleotides outside the gene matches: 3. For the CDR3, the DNA is TGTGCCAGCAGTGAGACAGGGGTCTATGAAAAACTGTTTTTT. Its translation: CASSETGVYEKLFF.

V usage is TRBV5-4 and J usage is TRBJ2-1; 9 nucleotides line up with TRBD1. The CDR3 is made up of 16 amino acids. Trimming took 4 bases from V and 4 from J; bases not matched to a gene: 9. Germline V gene data show CDR1 as SGHNT and CDR2 as YYREEE (reference sequence). The CDR3 nucleotides are TGTGCCAGCAGCCAGAAACAGGGGGCTAATTACAATGAGCAGTTCTTC. Its translation: CASSQKQGANYNEQFF. Variable domain in full (rest from reference TRBV5-4 and TRBJ2-1): ETGVTQSPTHLIKTRGQQVTLRCSSQSGHNTVSWYQQALGQGPQFIFQYYREEENGRGNFPPRFSGLQFPNYSSELNVNALELDDSALYLCASSQKQGANYNEQFFGPGTRLTVL.

The J gene is TRBJ1-5, the V gene TRBV28, with 7 bases that match TRBD1. The V gene's germline CDR1 is MDHEN and CDR2 SYDVKM. V lost 6 bases and J lost 5; bases outside the gene matches: 7. The CDR3 has 14 residues. The CDR3 here is CASSRDTGDQPQHF. Written as DNA, the CDR3 is TGTGCCAGCAGCCGGGACACAGGGGATCAGCCCCAGCATTTT. Based on the CDR3 plus reference TRBV28 and TRBJ1-5, the full variable domain is DVKVTQSSRYLVKRTGEKVFLECVQDMDHENMFWYRQDPGLGLRLIYFSYDVKMKEKGDIPEGYSVSREKKERFSLILESASTNQTSMYLCASSRDTGDQPQHFGDGTRLSIL.